Below are 18 T cell receptor beta chains sequenced from a single sample in a study of sequential checkpoint blockade in melanoma. Profiled with immunoSEQ multiplex PCR; TCRdb holds only in-frame clones, not every one. This sample carries 13,000 or so clones, around half of them seen once, and the ten largest clones take about 16%. The treatment is: randomized to nivolumab then ipilimumab (arm A) or the reverse (arm B). The specimen was CD8+ T cells sorted from blood (inferred from file names), collected from a patient given nivolumab and ipilimumab in sequence. These receptor sequences come from a human donor with melanoma.

The chain joins TRBV19 to TRBJ2-5; 14 bases map to TRBD2. Germline loops: CDR1 LNHDA, CDR2 SQIVND (reference sequence). The CDR3 contains 15 residues. V shed 3 bases, J shed 4 bases, and the junction held 1 base outside the gene matches. The CDR3 loop reads CASSIGTSGRETQYF. The CDR3 nucleotides are TGTGCCAGTAGTATCGGGACTAGCGGGAGAGAGACCCAGTACTTC.

This clone was seen a handful of times. This sequence joins TRBV21-1 and TRBJ1-1. TRBV21-1 is labeled a pseudogene. The CDR3 totals 12 residues. CDR3 nucleotides: TGTGCCAGGGGAGGGAAGAACACTGAAGCTTTCTTT. This sequence encodes CARGGKNTEAFF.

The chain employs TRBV6-4 and TRBJ2-3; 16 nucleotides agree with TRBD2. V lost 2 bases and J lost 4; bases outside the gene matches: 0. The V gene's germline CDR1 is MRHNA and CDR2 SNTAGT. This CDR3 has 16 amino acids. In DNA, the CDR3 is TGTGCCAGCAGTGACGGGACTAGCGGGGGGGCAGATACGCAGTATTTT. It is translated as CASSDGTSGGADTQYF.

The chain recombines TRBV5-6 with TRBJ2-7; D unresolved. The CDR3 extends over 11 amino acids. Germline CDR1 and CDR2: SGHDT and YYEEEE. Trimming cost V 3 bases and J 3 bases, with 4 bases left between them. The DNA of the CDR3 is TGTGCCAGCAGCTCGGGCTACGAGCAGTACTTC. Amino acid sequence: CASSSGYEQYF.

The chain is built from TRBV27 and TRBJ1-2; D is unclear. V gave up 2 bases and J gave up 3 bases, with 7 bases separating them. CDR3 length equals 13 residues. Germline-derived CDR1 and CDR2 are MNHEY and SMNVEV (reference sequence). The DNA of the CDR3 is TGTGCCAGCAGTTTAACCAGATACTATGGCTACACCTTC. Translating it yields CASSLTRYYGYTF.

The chain couples TRBV30 to TRBJ1-4; TRBD1 agrees at 7 bases. CDR3 length: 15 amino acids. Trimming removed 1 base from V and 3 bases from J; junction bases left unmatched: 5. Germline assignment: CDR1 GTSNPN and CDR2 SVGIG (reference sequence). The CDR3 nucleotides are TGTGCCTGGAGTGCAGGGGGAAGGTCTAATGAAAAACTGTTTTTT. This sequence encodes CAWSAGGRSNEKLFF.

This clone was found a few times. The chain is built from TRBV10-3 and TRBJ2-4, with no clear D. Trimming removed 0 bases from V and 12 bases from J, with 9 bases in between. The germline V gene has CDR1 ENHRY and CDR2 SYGVKD. The CDR3 length is 12 residues. The CDR3 is CAISESLVAQYF. For the CDR3, the DNA is TGTGCCATCAGTGAGTCCCTAGTCGCTCAGTACTTC.

The chain employs TRBV9 and TRBJ1-1, with D perhaps matching TRBD1 (6 bases). Germline CDR1 and CDR2: SGDLS and YYNGEE. The CDR3 is 16 amino acids. V was cut by 4 bases and J by 0 bases, with 16 bases left in between. The CDR3 protein is CASSSAVDSLNTEAFF. The CDR3 DNA is TGTGCCAGCAGCTCCGCCGTGGACAGCCTGAACACTGAAGCTTTCTTT. Full variable domain (rest looked up from reference TRBV9 and TRBJ1-1): DSGVTQTPKHLITATGQRVTLRCSPRSGDLSVYWYQQSLDQGLQFLIQYYNGEERAKGNILERFSAQQFPDLHSELNLSSLELGDSALYFCASSSAVDSLNTEAFFGQGTRLTVV.

This clone has just a few counts. This sequence joins TRBV6-4 and TRBJ2-7, with 8 bases matching TRBD1. V was pared by 7 bases and J by 5 bases, with 10 bases of the junction left unmatched. The CDR3 is 14 amino acids. CDR1 MRHNA and CDR2 SNTAGT come from the germline V gene. CDR3 sequence reads: CASKGEDRGHEQYF. The CDR3 DNA is TGTGCCAGCAAAGGAGAAGACAGGGGCCACGAGCAGTACTTC.

The sample holds a few counts of this clone. The chain employs TRBV13 and TRBJ2-3, with 7 bases fitting TRBD2. Unmatched junction bases numbered 5, after V lost 5 bases and J lost 3 bases. This CDR3 is 14 amino acids long. Germline CDR1 is PRHDT and CDR2 is FYEKMQ (reference sequence). CDR3: CASSPDGRTDTQYF. In DNA form, the CDR3 reads TGTGCCAGCAGCCCAGACGGGAGGACAGATACGCAGTATTTT. The entire variable domain, with the rest obtained from reference TRBV13 and TRBJ2-3, is as follows: AAGVIQSPRHLIKEKRETATLKCYPIPRHDTVYWYQQGPGQDPQFLISFYEKMQSDKGSIPDRFSAQQFSDYHSELNMSSLELGDSALYFCASSPDGRTDTQYFGPGTRLTVL.

The chain employs TRBV7-8 and TRBJ2-3; 10 bases are a match to TRBD1. Germline CDR1 reads SGHVS; CDR2 reads FQNEAQ. CDR3 size: 16 residues. V gave up 5 bases and J gave up 2 bases; unmatched junction bases: 7. As DNA, the CDR3 is TGTGCCAGCAGCCCGGACAGGGGGTGGTACACAGATACGCAGTATTTT. Translating it yields CASSPDRGWYTDTQYF.

The chain recombines TRBV9 with TRBJ2-7; 8 positions match TRBD1. CDR3 length: 15 residues. J was trimmed by 2 bases and V by 3 bases; bases with no gene match: 7. Germline loops: CDR1 SGDLS, CDR2 YYNGEE. The CDR3: CASSATGTGPYEQYF. The CDR3, as DNA: TGTGCCAGCAGCGCCACCGGGACAGGCCCCTACGAGCAGTACTTC.

The CDR3 reads CASRPVLNYGYTF. DNA for the CDR3: TGTGCCAGCAGGCCCGTACTTAACTATGGCTACACCTTC. This chain connects TRBV5-5 to TRBJ1-2; no reliable D call. V was clipped by 5 bases and J by 1 base, with 9 bases between them. CDR3 length equals 13 residues. CDR1 is SGHKS, CDR2 YYEKEE, per germline (reference sequence).

The chain links TRBV30 to TRBJ1-1; maybe TRBD1 (5 bases). This CDR3 region has 15 residues. V was cut by 5 bases and J by 4 bases, with 20 bases left in between. Germline V gene lookup returns CDR1 GTSNPN and CDR2 SVGIG (reference sequence). CDR3 DNA sequence: TGTGCCTGGGTCCCCACGCCAGGGCGAGGCACTGAAGCTTTCTTT. This sequence encodes CAWVPTPGRGTEAFF.

This clone is termed medium-sized. The chain is built from TRBV27 and TRBJ2-7; 9 bases fit TRBD1. The V gene's germline CDR1 is MNHEY and CDR2 SMNVEV (reference sequence). CDR3 length: 18 residues. J was trimmed by 0 bases and V by 5 bases; bases with no gene match: 14. The CDR3 protein is CASSLYFGEGQGSYEQYF. The CDR3 coding sequence is TGTGCCAGCAGTCTTTATTTTGGGGAGGGACAGGGCTCCTACGAGCAGTACTTC.

The genes are TRBV7-3 and TRBJ2-4, with TRBD2 identical over 11 bases. V shed 2 bases, J shed 4 bases, and the junction held 4 bases outside the gene matches. The CDR3 consists of 16 residues. From germline, CDR1 is SGHTA and CDR2 FQGTGA. CDR3 DNA sequence: TGTGCCAGCAGCTTAGGACTAGCGGGTACAAAAAACATTCAGTACTTC. This encodes CASSLGLAGTKNIQYF.

The chain is built from TRBV11-3 and TRBJ2-3; TRBD2 aligns across 11 bases. The CDR3 is 16 amino acids. The ends lost 2 bases at V and 5 bases at J; junction bases unmatched: 6. Germline V gene sequence: CDR1 SGHNT, CDR2 YENEEA. The DNA for the CDR3 is TGTGCCAGCAGCTTACATTTTGGGACTAGCGGAGATACGCAGTATTTT. Its protein product is CASSLHFGTSGDTQYF.

This clone was detected only a few times. The V gene is TRBV5-1, the J gene TRBJ2-2, with D perhaps matching TRBD1 (6 bases). Germline V gene data show CDR1 as SGHRS and CDR2 as YFSETQ. CDR3 length: 15 amino acids. V was pared by 0 bases and J by 5 bases, with 11 bases between. CDR3 sequence: CASSLVQGPTGELFF. The CDR3, as DNA: TGCGCCAGCAGCTTGGTACAGGGACCAACCGGGGAGCTGTTTTTT.